Listed below are T cell receptor beta chains from one sample, sequenced in a study of shared clonotypes between healthy human individuals. The repertoire was sequenced with immunoSEQ multiplex PCR; TCRdb's copy has only in-frame clones and lacks some. This table has millions of clones, about 95% appearing once. The sequenced sample was naive CD8+ T cells sorted from blood. These TCRs come from a young man in good health. CDR3s include the opening cysteine and the closing phenylalanine or tryptophan. Each record gives: V gene, D gene, J gene, clone size, CDR3 protein, CDR3 DNA. The D gene is left open where the match is weak. Not every row has a clone size; where given, it reads once, few, many or a size class.

>TRBV13|.|TRBJ2-2|once
CASKDTEENTGELFF
TGTGCCAGCAAAGATACCGAAGAGAACACCGGGGAGCTGTTTTTT
>TRBV2|.|TRBJ2-1|.
CASWKGEGYNEQFF
TGTGCCAGCTGGAAGGGAGAGGGTTACAATGAGCAGTTCTTC
>TRBV7-2|TRBD2|TRBJ2-1|.
CASSPGTSGTEQFF
TGTGCCAGCAGCCCGGGGACTAGCGGAACGGAGCAGTTCTTC
>TRBV11-2|.|TRBJ2-5|.
CASSHGTQGQETQYF
TGTGCCAGCAGCCACGGGACTCAGGGACAGGAGACCCAGTACTTC
>TRBV19|TRBD1|TRBJ1-5|few
CASSIRDRGQPQHF
TGTGCCAGTAGTATCCGGGACAGGGGGCAGCCCCAGCATTTT
>TRBV6-1|.|TRBJ1-3|.
CASSEKRGRGNTIYF
TGTGCCAGCAGTGAAAAGAGGGGCCGTGGAAACACCATATATTTT
>TRBV29-1|.|TRBJ1-2|.
CSVEVEGILGHGYTF
TGCAGCGTTGAAGTGGAGGGGATACTGGGGCACGGCTACACCTTC
>TRBV11-2|.|TRBJ2-2|.
CASSLGDFLTGELFF
TGTGCCAGCAGCTTAGGGGACTTCCTCACCGGGGAGCTGTTTTTT
>TRBV6-5|.|TRBJ2-3|.
CATQGGTDTQYF
TGTGCCACCCAGGGTGGCACAGATACGCAGTATTTT
>TRBV6-6|.|TRBJ1-5|.
CASSYREGGGPQHF
TGTGCCAGCAGTTACCGGGAGGGCGGAGGGCCCCAGCATTTT
>TRBV27|.|TRBJ1-5|.
CASGGPNSPQHF
TGTGCCAGCGGAGGACCGAATTCGCCCCAGCATTTT
>TRBV4-1|.|TRBJ2-3|.
CASSLSGTSTDTQYF
TGCGCCAGCAGCCTCTCGGGAACTAGCACAGATACGCAGTATTTT
>TRBV11-2|TRBD1|TRBJ1-2|.
CASSRGTGVTNYGYTF
TGTGCCAGCAGCCGGGGGACAGGAGTGACTAACTATGGCTACACCTTC
>TRBV4-1|.|TRBJ2-7|once
CASSGTATSYEQYF
TGCGCCAGCAGCGGAACGGCCACATCCTACGAGCAGTACTTC
>TRBV11-2|.|TRBJ2-7|.
CASSLAPDTYEQYF
TGTGCCAGCAGCTTAGCGCCAGACACCTACGAGCAGTACTTC
>TRBV27|.|TRBJ2-3|.
CASSNYNTDTQYF
TGTGCCAGCAGTAACTATAACACAGATACGCAGTATTTT
>TRBV12-5|.|TRBJ2-5|once
CASGAGTVPSETQYF
TGTGCTAGTGGTGCGGGGACAGTCCCCTCTGAGACCCAGTACTTC
>TRBV5-8|.|TRBJ2-1|.
CASNPGVNGAYNEQFF
TGTGCCAGCAACCCTGGGGTAAACGGCGCCTACAATGAGCAGTTCTTC
>TRBV5-1|.|TRBJ2-7|.
CASSMVPYEQYF
TGCGCCAGCAGTATGGTCCCGTACGAGCAGTACTTC
>TRBV2|.|TRBJ2-1|.
CASSEETWSSYNEQFF
TGTGCCAGCAGTGAAGAAACGTGGAGCTCCTACAATGAGCAGTTCTTC
>TRBV4-1|.|TRBJ2-4|.
CASSQTGRIQYF
TGCGCCAGCAGCCAAACAGGGAGAATTCAGTACTTC
>TRBV6-1|.|TRBJ2-7|.
CASSEQGWRTYEQYF
TGTGCCAGCAGTGAGCAGGGGTGGAGGACCTACGAGCAGTACTTC
>TRBV6-5|.|TRBJ2-5|.
CAVQVTYQETQYF
TGTGCCGTCCAGGTGACTTACCAAGAGACCCAGTACTTC
>TRBV25-1|.|TRBJ1-1|.
CASSSAGEGPEAFF
TGTGCCAGCAGTTCTGCAGGGGAAGGGCCTGAAGCTTTCTTT
>TRBV27|.|TRBJ1-2|.
CASSLSTGGNGYTF
TGTGCCAGCAGTTTATCGACGGGGGGCAATGGCTACACCTTC
>TRBV20-1|.|TRBJ1-1|.
CSAEENTEAFF
TGCAGTGCAGAAGAGAACACTGAAGCTTTCTTT
>TRBV2|.|TRBJ2-1|.
CASTLQGSYNEQFF
TGTGCCAGCACCCTCCAGGGGTCCTACAATGAGCAGTTCTTC
>TRBV6-5|.|TRBJ2-7|.
CASRDSSYEQYF
TGTGCCAGCCGGGACTCCTCCTACGAGCAGTACTTC
>TRBV29-1|.|TRBJ2-7|.
CSVVFPGTYEQYF
TGCAGCGTTGTCTTCCCCGGGACCTACGAGCAGTACTTC
>TRBV13|.|TRBJ2-7|.
CASSSLGGEQYF
TGTGCCAGCAGTTCCCTAGGGGGCGAGCAGTACTTC
>TRBV10-3|TRBD2|TRBJ2-1|.
CAISAGERYNEQFF
TGTGCCATCTCAGCGGGAGAACGCTACAATGAGCAGTTCTTC
>TRBV11-3|.|TRBJ2-1|.
CASSPGTRGEQFF
TGTGCCAGCAGCCCGGGAACCAGGGGTGAGCAGTTCTTC
>TRBV6-1|.|TRBJ1-1|.
CASSFLTYTEAFF
TGTGCCAGCAGTTTTCTTACTTACACTGAAGCTTTCTTT
>TRBV27|.|TRBJ2-7|.
CASSFRGYSYEQYF
TGTGCCAGCAGTTTCCGCGGCTACTCCTACGAGCAGTACTTC
>TRBV7-9|.|TRBJ2-2|.
CADGAQPNTGELFF
TGTGCCGACGGGGCGCAACCGAACACCGGGGAGCTGTTTTTT
>TRBV6-5|TRBD1|TRBJ1-1|.
CASSYLAGGYGTEAFF
TGTGCCAGCAGTTACCTGGCAGGGGGCTATGGCACTGAAGCTTTCTTT
>TRBV28|TRBD1|TRBJ2-5|.
CASRLTGGEETQYF
TGTGCCAGCAGGCTGACAGGGGGGGAAGAGACCCAGTACTTC
>TRBV12-2|.|TRBJ2-7|.
CASRLGKGVRLAYEQYF
TGTGCAAGTCGCTTAGGAAAGGGGGTTCGCTTGGCCTACGAGCAGTACTTC
>TRBV19|.|TRBJ1-2|.
CASSIWQGNGYTF
TGTGCCAGTAGTATATGGCAGGGCAATGGCTACACCTTC
>TRBV11-2|.|TRBJ1-1|.
CASSLGPGMTEAFF
TGTGCCAGCAGCTTAGGGCCGGGTATGACTGAAGCTTTCTTT
>TRBV4-1|TRBD2|TRBJ2-7|.
CASSQLAGGPYEQYF
TGCGCCAGCAGCCAATTAGCGGGAGGACCCTACGAGCAGTACTTC
>TRBV6-5|TRBD2|TRBJ2-1|.
CASSQAGGNYNEQFF
TGTGCCAGCAGCCAAGCGGGAGGGAACTACAATGAGCAGTTCTTC
>TRBV6-1|TRBD1|TRBJ2-7|.
CASSEWDSLEQYF
TGTGCCAGCAGTGAGTGGGACAGTCTCGAGCAGTACTTC
>TRBV4-1|.|TRBJ1-1|.
CASSQDAPEAFF
TGCGCCAGCAGCCAAGATGCTCCTGAAGCTTTCTTT
>TRBV7-6|.|TRBJ2-2|.
CASSLGLDGELFF
TGTGCCAGCAGCTTAGGGTTGGACGGGGAGCTGTTTTTT